The following is a T cell receptor (beta chain) sequence with its context. What it binds is not known. CDR1 is SGHRS, CDR2 YFSETQ, per germline. Trimming took 0 bases from V and 5 from J; bases not matched to a gene: 6. CDR3 length: 16 residues. These data originate in a study of post-analysis software for immune sequencing data. Study overall: Recorded disease courses covered relapsing-remitting, secondary progressive and progressive-relapsing multiple sclerosis. Some patients had no subtype annotation.

Notes on the study in general: When patients were compared with controls, 5 or 6 TRBV segments were more frequent, TRBV5-6, TRBV5-1 and TRBV20-1 among them. Diversity measured as normalized Chao1 was significantly lower in multiple sclerosis patients than in controls.

Sequencing libraries made from TCR beta cDNA carried unique molecular identifiers. The source material, 1 to 10 million T cells, gave rise to about 520,000 cDNA molecules. TCRdb re-analysed the PCR reads in MiXCR, keeping a single row per CDR3 protein. This table holds around 200,000 distinct CDR3 sequences, 29% found once. This chain uses TRBV5-1 with TRBJ2-2; TRBD2 matches 8 bases. Sequencing used blood. The sequence derives from a girl under 18 with multiple sclerosis. The CDR3 coding sequence is TGCGCCAGCAGCTTGGATGCGGGGGGATGGACCGGGGAGCTGTTTTTT. Its protein is CASSLDAGGWTGELFF.